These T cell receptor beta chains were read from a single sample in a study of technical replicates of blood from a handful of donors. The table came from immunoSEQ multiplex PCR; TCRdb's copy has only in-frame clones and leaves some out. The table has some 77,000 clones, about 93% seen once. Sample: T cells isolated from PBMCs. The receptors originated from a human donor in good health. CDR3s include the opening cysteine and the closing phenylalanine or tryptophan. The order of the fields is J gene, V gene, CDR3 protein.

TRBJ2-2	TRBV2	CASRLRENTGELFF
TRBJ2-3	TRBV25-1	CASSERSAGSTDTQYF
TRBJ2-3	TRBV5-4	CATRRGSGKGTDTQYF
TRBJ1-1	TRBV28	CASSFRTVTFF
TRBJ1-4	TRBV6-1	CASSDSRATNEKLFF
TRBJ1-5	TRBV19	CASSEKGTGDQPQHF
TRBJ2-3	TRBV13	CASSIKIADTQYF
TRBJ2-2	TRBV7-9	CASSPRWPGELFF
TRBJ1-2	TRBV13	CASSLDSGHILDYGYTF
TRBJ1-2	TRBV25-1	CASSQGGAVGYTF
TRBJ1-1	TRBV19	CASSIGQNAEAFF
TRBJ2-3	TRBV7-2	CASSQPQAPTDTQYF
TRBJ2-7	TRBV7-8	CASTPDRVNHEQYF
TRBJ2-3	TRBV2	CASRSLAGTDTQYF
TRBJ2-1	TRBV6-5	CASRSGTSAYNEQFF
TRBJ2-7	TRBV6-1	CASSETGYIYEQYF
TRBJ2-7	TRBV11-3	CASSLIGQGTRSSYEQYF
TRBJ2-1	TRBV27	CASSPKKTSATYNEQFF
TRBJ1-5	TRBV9	CASSPGGNQPQHF
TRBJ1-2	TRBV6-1	CASSPQGLYGYTF
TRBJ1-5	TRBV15	CATSGTFAFNQPQHF
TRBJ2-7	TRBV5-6	CASSLPSGNPRYEQYF
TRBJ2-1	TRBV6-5	CATLDRVYNEQFF
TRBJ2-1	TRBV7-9	CASSLGTGEFF
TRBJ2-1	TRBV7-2	CASSANSGRAFGNEQFF
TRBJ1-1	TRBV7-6	CASSLDNVSEAFF
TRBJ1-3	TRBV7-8	CASSLALGGAPGNTIYF
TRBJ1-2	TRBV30	CAWSVGGYGYTF
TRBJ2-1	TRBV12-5	CASGLVTGQSTNEQFF
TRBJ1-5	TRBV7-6	CASSPKGGRQPQHF
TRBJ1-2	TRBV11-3	CASSSSGTGFYGYTF
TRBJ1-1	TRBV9	CASSATGDTEAFF
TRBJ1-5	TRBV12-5	CASGPQGQPQHF
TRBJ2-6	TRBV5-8	CVTGTGSWGANVLTF
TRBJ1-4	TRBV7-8	CASSLSRFPLGQGLFF